This TCR beta chain is from a study of beta chain features in type 1 diabetes. V was trimmed by 6 bases and J by 3 bases, leaving 8 bases between them. Germline V gene data show CDR1 as SNHLY and CDR2 as FYNNEI. CDR3 size: 12 residues. This clone was recorded a few times. Its antigen is not known. Study-level results: Shorter templates may be favored by PCR, equally so in patients and controls. Significant though moderate, a shortening of TCRB CDR3s appeared in all four CD4+ subsets of Type 1 diabetes patients.

A sort by CD45RO/CCR7/CD25/CD127/CD95/CD27 yielded CD4+ naive, central memory, regulatory and stem cell-like memory cells. Sorting gave populations that all exceeded 98% purity. The entirety of the isolated RNA underwent reverse transcription, so expressed TCRB transcripts were sequenced. The average output of naive, central memory and regulatory T cell samples was millions of reads. Using immunoSEQ multiplex PCR, the repertoire was profiled, and TCRdb retains in-frame clones only, with some absent. This table holds approximately 150,000 clones, more than 10% found once. The chain combines TRBV2 with TRBJ1-1; D gene ambiguous. Sequenced input: central memory CD4+ T cells from blood. The receptor's source is a young man with type 1 diabetes. The CDR3 loop reads CASSRAYTEAFF. CDR3 DNA: TGTGCCAGCAGCCGGGCGTACACTGAAGCTTTCTTT.